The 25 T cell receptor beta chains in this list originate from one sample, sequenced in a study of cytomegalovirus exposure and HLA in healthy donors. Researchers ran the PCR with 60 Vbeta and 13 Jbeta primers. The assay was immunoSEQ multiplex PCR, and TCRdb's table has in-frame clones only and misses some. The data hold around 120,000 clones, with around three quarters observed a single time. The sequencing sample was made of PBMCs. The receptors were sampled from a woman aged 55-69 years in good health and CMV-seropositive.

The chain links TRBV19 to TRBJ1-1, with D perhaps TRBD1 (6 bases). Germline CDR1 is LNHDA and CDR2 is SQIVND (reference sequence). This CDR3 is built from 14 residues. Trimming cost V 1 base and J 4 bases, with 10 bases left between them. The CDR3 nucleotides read TGTGCCAGTAGTATAGGCCGGGACACCACTGAAGCTTTCTTT. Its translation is CASSIGRDTTEAFF.

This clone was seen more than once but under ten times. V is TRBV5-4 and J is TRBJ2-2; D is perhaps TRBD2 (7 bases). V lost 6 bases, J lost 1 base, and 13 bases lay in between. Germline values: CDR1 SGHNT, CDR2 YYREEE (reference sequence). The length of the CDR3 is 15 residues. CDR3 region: CASTRGGENTGELFF. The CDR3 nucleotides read TGTGCCAGCACAAGGGGGGGAGAGAACACCGGGGAGCTGTTTTTT.

The CDR3 is CAIRGGPTYEQYF. The CDR3 DNA is TGTGCCATCAGGGGGGGACCGACTTACGAGCAGTACTTC. The gene calls are TRBV10-3 and TRBJ2-7, with D possibly being TRBD2 (6 bases). V shed 6 bases and J shed 4 bases, with 13 bases lying between them. CDR3 length: 13 residues. Germline assignment: CDR1 ENHRY and CDR2 SYGVKD.

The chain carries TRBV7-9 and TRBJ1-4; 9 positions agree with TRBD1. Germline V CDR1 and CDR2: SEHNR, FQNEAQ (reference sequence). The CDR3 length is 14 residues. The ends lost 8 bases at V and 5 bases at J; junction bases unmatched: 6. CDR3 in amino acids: CASAPGQGNEKLFF. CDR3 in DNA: TGTGCCAGCGCTCCGGGACAGGGCAATGAAAAACTGTTTTTT. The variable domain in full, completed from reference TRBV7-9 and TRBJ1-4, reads DTGVSQNPRHKITKRGQNVTFRCDPISEHNRLYWYRQTLGQGPEFLTYFQNEAQLEKSRLLSDRFSAERPKGSFSTLEIQRTEQGDSAMYLCASAPGQGNEKLFFGSGTQLSVL.

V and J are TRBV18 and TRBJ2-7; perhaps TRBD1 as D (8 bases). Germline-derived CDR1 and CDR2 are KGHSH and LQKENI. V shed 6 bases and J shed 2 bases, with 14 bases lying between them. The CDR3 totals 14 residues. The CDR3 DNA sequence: TGTGCCAGCTCGGACAGGGAGGGGACCTACGAGCAGTACTTC. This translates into CASSDREGTYEQYF.

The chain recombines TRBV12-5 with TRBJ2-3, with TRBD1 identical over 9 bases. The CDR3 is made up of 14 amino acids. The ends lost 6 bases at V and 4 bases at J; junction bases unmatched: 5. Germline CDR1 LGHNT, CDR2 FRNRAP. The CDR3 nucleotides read TGTGCTAGTGGACCGGGACAGGGACCAGATACGCAGTATTTT. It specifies CASGPGQGPDTQYF.

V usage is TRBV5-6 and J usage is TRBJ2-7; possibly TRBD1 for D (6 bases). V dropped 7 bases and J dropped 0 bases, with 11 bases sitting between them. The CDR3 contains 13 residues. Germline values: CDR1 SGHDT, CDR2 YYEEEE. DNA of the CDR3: TGTGCCAGCGAGGGGGTGACCTCCTACGAGCAGTACTTC. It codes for CASEGVTSYEQYF.

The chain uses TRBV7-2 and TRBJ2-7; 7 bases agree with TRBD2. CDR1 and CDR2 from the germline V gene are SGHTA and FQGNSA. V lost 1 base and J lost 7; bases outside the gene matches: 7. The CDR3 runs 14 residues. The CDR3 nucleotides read TGTGCCAGCAGCTTAGAGGCAGCGGGGAGGGAGCAGTACTTC. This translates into CASSLEAAGREQYF. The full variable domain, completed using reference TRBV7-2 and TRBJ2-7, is GAGVSQSPSNKVTEKGKDVELRCDPISGHTALYWYRQSLGQGLEFLIYFQGNSAPDKSGLPSDRFSAERTGGSVSTLTIQRTQQEDSAVYLCASSLEAAGREQYFGPGTRLTVT.

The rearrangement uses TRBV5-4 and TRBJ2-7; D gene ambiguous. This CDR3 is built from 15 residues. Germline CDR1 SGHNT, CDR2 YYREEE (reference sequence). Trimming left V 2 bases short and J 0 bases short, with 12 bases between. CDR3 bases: TGTGCCAGCAGCTTTACAGAAATAAGCTCCTACGAGCAGTACTTC. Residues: CASSFTEISSYEQYF.

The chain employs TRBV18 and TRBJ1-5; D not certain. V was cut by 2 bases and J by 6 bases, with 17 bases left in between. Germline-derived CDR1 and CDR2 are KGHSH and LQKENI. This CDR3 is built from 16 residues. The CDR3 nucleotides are TGTGCCAGCTCACCAAGTTCGGGGTCGGAGGCTCAGCCCCAGCATTTT. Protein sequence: CASSPSSGSEAQPQHF.

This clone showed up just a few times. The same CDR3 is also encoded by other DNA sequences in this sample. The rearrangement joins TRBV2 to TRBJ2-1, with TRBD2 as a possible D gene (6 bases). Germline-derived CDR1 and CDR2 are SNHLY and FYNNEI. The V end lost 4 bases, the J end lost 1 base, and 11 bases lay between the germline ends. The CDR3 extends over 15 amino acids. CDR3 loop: CASSGSGPSYNEQFF. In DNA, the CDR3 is TGTGCCAGCAGTGGAAGCGGGCCATCCTACAATGAGCAGTTCTTC.

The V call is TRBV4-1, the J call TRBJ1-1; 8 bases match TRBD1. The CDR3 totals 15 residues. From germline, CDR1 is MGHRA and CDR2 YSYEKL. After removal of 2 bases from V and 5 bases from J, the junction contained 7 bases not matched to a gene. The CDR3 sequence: CASSQYPGGFTEAFF. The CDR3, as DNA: TGCGCCAGCAGCCAATATCCAGGGGGCTTTACTGAAGCTTTCTTT.

The CDR3 sequence is CASSLRGRTNSNQPQHF. The CDR3 DNA reads as TGTGCCAGCAGTTTAAGGGGACGGACTAATAGCAATCAGCCCCAGCATTTT. The V and J genes are TRBV27 and TRBJ1-5; TRBD1 is a possible D gene (5 bases). Germline V lookup: CDR1 MNHEY, CDR2 SMNVEV (reference sequence). The V gene lost 2 bases and the J gene lost 0 bases, with 14 bases spanning the gap. The CDR3 is 17 residues long.

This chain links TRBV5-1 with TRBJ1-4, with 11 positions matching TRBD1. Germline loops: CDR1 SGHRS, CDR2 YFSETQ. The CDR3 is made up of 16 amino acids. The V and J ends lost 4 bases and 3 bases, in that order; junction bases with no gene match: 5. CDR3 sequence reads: CASSPGQGVSNEKLFF. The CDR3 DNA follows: TGCGCCAGCAGCCCGGGACAGGGGGTTTCTAATGAAAAACTGTTTTTT.

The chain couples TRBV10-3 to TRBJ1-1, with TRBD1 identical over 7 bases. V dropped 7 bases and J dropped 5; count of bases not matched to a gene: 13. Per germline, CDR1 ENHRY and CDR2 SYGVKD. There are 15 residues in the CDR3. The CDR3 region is CAITPGGYRGTEAFF. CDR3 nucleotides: TGTGCCATCACCCCTGGGGGTTACAGGGGAACTGAAGCTTTCTTT.

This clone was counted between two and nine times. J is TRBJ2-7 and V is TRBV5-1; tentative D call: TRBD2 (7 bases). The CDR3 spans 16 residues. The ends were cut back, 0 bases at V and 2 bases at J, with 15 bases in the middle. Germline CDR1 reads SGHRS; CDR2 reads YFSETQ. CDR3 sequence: CASSLASAGATYEQYF. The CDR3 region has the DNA TGCGCCAGCAGCTTGGCCTCGGCGGGGGCGACCTACGAGCAGTACTTC.

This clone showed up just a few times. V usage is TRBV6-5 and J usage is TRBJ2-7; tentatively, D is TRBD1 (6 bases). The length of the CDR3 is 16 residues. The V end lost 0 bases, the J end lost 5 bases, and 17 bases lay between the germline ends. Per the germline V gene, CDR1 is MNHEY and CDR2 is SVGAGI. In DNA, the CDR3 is TGTGCCAGCAGTTACTCGATTCTTGCAGGGGTGAACGAGCAGTACTTC. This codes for CASSYSILAGVNEQYF.

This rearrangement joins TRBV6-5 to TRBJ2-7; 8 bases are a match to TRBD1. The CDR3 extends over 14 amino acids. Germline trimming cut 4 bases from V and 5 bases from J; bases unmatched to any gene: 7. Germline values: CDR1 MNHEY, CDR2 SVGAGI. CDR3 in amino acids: CASSLGTGGNEQYF. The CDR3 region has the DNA TGTGCCAGCAGTTTGGGGACAGGTGGCAACGAGCAGTACTTC.

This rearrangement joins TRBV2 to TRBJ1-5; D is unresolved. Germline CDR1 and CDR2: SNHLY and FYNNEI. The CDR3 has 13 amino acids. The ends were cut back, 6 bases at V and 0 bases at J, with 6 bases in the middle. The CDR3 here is CASRVVSNQPQHF. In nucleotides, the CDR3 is TGTGCCAGCAGGGTAGTTAGCAATCAGCCCCAGCATTTT.

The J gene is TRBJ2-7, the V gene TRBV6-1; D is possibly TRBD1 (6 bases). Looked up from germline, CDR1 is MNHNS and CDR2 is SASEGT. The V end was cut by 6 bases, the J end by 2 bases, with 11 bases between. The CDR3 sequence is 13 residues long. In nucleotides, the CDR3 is TGTGCCAGCAGACCGGGACAAGCCTACGAGCAGTACTTC. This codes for CASRPGQAYEQYF.

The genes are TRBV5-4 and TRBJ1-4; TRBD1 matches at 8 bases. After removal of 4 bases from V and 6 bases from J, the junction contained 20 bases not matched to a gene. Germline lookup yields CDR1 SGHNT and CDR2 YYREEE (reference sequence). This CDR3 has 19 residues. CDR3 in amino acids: CASSTSVGGRTGSDEKLFF. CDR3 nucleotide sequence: TGTGCCAGCAGCACGTCGGTGGGGGGAAGGACAGGGTCGGATGAAAAACTGTTTTTT.

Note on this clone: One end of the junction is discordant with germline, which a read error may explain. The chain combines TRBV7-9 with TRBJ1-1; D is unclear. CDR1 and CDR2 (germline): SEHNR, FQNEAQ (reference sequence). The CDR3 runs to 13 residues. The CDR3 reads CSSSLLGDTEAFF. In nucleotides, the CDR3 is TGTTCCAGCAGCTTACTCGGTGACACTGAAGCTTTCTTT. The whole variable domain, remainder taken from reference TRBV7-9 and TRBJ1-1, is DTGVSQNPRHKITKRGQNVTFRCDPISEHNRLYWYRQTLGQGPEFLTYFQNEAQLEKSRLLSDRFSAERPKGSFSTLEIQRTEQGDSAMYLCSSSLLGDTEAFFGQGTRLTVV.

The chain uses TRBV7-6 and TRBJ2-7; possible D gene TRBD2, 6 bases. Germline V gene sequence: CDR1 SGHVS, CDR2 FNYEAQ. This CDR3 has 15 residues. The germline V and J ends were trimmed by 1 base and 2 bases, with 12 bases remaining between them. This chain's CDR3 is CASSLDAGPTYEQYF. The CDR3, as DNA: TGTGCCAGCAGCTTAGATGCGGGGCCGACCTACGAGCAGTACTTC.

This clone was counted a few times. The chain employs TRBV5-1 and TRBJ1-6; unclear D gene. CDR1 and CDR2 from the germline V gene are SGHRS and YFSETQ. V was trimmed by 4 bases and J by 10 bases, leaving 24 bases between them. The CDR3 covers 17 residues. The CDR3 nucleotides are TGCGCCAGCAGCCGAACTAGCACGGACCCCCCCCAGTCACCCCTCCACTTT. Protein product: CASSRTSTDPPQSPLHF.

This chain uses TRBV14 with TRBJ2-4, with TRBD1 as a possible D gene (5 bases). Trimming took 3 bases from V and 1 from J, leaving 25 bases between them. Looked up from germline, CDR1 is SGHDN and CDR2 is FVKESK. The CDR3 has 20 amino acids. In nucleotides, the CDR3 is TGTGCCAGCAGCCACCCCCCCTTGACAGCTCCGGTAGGTGCCAAAAACATTCAGTACTTC. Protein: CASSHPPLTAPVGAKNIQYF.